The rows below give T cell receptor beta chains drawn from one sample of a study of blood T cell repertoires in COVID-19. Sequenced by immunoSEQ multiplex PCR; TCRdb stores in-frame clones only, minus some. The data contain about 80,000 clones, roughly four fifths of them singletons. Source material: peripheral blood. These TCRs come from a man between 60 and 75 years old with acute or convalescent COVID-19. CDR3s leave out the opening cysteine and the closing phenylalanine or tryptophan. The order of the fields is J gene, V gene, CDR3 protein.

>TRBJ2-3|TRBV2
ASRDRVEDTQY
>TRBJ2-3|TRBV9
ASSVGAGAGTDTQY
>TRBJ2-5|TRBV18
ASSPPSTGGGETQY
>TRBJ2-5|TRBV19
ASSSIGGSGETQY
>TRBJ1-2|TRBV28
ASSSGGYGYT
>TRBJ1-2|TRBV6-5
ASSSIRTGGGYGYT
>TRBJ1-3|TRBV4-2
ASSQVFPAGEKGNTIY
>TRBJ1-1|TRBV28
ASSRRGLLNTEAF
>TRBJ1-1|TRBV18
ASSRTGGNTEAF
>TRBJ1-1|TRBV27
ASNSAGAGTNTEAF
>TRBJ1-1|TRBV5-6
ASSQGGTVEAF
>TRBJ1-4|TRBV7-9
ASSLGAQRDEKLF
>TRBJ1-6|TRBV3-1/TRBV3-2
ASSQFDRPSSYNSPLH
>TRBJ1-1|TRBV7-2
ASSYSAGGTEAF
>TRBJ2-1|TRBV4-2
ASSQTSGGEQF
>TRBJ1-1|TRBV18
ASSGGFSEAF
>TRBJ2-5|TRBV7-2
ASSTRVAQETQY
>TRBJ2-3|TRBV19
ASSIAPSTSDTQY
>TRBJ1-2|TRBV11-2
ASSLGRVDGYT
>TRBJ2-1|TRBV7-2
ASSGDRANEQF
>TRBJ2-7|TRBV5-1
ASSSGQGTDYEQY
>TRBJ1-1|TRBV12-3/TRBV12-4
ASSFPGNTEAF